These 24 T cell receptor beta chains originate from one sample sequenced in a study of type 1 regulatory T cells. Their recognized antigens are unknown. TCRdb redid the calling of the reads with MiXCR, one entry per CDR3 protein. This table holds 35,000 to 50,000 distinct CDR3 sequences, about 12% found once. Sequences were obtained from cultured non-Tr1 T cells, either the whole culture or a sorted T cell fraction (not recorded which). Receptor source: a human donor in good health.

The table lists this clonotype with many counts. The chain recombines TRBV5-6 with TRBJ2-7; TRBD2 aligns across 9 bases. V lost 2 bases, J lost 6 bases, and 3 bases stayed unmatched. The CDR3 loop spans 13 amino acids. In germline, CDR1 is SGHDT, CDR2 YYEEEE. The CDR3, as DNA: TGTGCCAGCAGCTTTAGCGGGAGAACCGAGCAGTACTTC. Its translation: CASSFSGRTEQYF. Combining the CDR3 with reference TRBV5-6 and TRBJ2-7 gives the whole variable domain DAGVTQSPTHLIKTRGQQVTLRCSPKSGHDTVSWYQQALGQGPQFIFQYYEEEERQRGNFPDRFSGHQFPNYSSELNVNALLLGDSALYLCASSFSGRTEQYFGPGTRLTVT.

This clonotype showed up just a few times. V is TRBV4-3 and J is TRBJ2-1, with 9 bases that match TRBD2. CDR1 and CDR2 (germline): LGHNA, YSLEER. The CDR3 extends over 15 amino acids. With V trimmed by 1 base and J by 4 bases, 2 bases remained unmatched. In nucleotides, the CDR3 is TGCGCCAGCAGCCAAGGACTAGCGGTGTACAATGAGCAGTTCTTC. Encoded protein: CASSQGLAVYNEQFF.

This clonotype was counted at least ten times. The V gene is TRBV6-5, the J gene TRBJ1-4, with D unclear. V lost 6 bases to trimming and J lost 4 bases, with 12 bases between them. The CDR3 covers 14 residues. Germline CDR1 is MNHEY and CDR2 is SVGAGI. The CDR3 here is CASSRGRYNEKLFF. CDR3 sequence (DNA): TGTGCCAGCAGCCGAGGACGGTATAATGAAAAACTGTTTTTT.

To note about this clonotype: This could be a read error, since a much larger clone is one nucleotide away. The chain uses TRBV3-1 and TRBJ2-1; D might be TRBD1 (5 bases). This CDR3 is 12 amino acids long. Germline-derived CDR1 and CDR2 are LGHDT and YNNKEL (reference sequence). The CDR3 loop reads CVSSQVQGEQFF. DNA of the CDR3: TGTGTCAGCAGCCAAGTTCAGGGTGAGCAGTTCTTC.

V and J are TRBV9 and TRBJ1-1; D is unresolved. This CDR3 has 13 residues. Trimming shortened V by 0 bases and J by 1 base, and 4 bases separated the two germline ends. From germline, CDR1 is SGDLS and CDR2 YYNGEE. In DNA form, the CDR3 reads TGTGCCAGCAGCGTAGCCAGGAACACTGAAGCTTTCTTT. Residues: CASSVARNTEAFF.

This clonotype has a count of ten or more. This rearrangement joins TRBV24-1 to TRBJ2-5; a possible D gene is TRBD1 (5 bases). Germline loops: CDR1 KGHDR, CDR2 SFDVKD. The V end was cut by 5 bases, the J end by 5 bases, with 14 bases between. The CDR3 totals 14 residues. CDR3 protein: CATSGHGAVETQYF. The CDR3 DNA reads as TGTGCCACCAGTGGGCATGGGGCCGTGGAGACCCAGTACTTC.

In its sample, this clonotype was seen many times. The chain carries TRBV7-9 and TRBJ2-1; TRBD2 might be the D (7 bases). The CDR3 has 15 residues. Germline lookup yields CDR1 SEHNR and CDR2 FQNEAQ (reference sequence). Trimming cost V 5 bases and J 10 bases, with 21 bases left between them. CDR3 nucleotide sequence: TGTGCCAGCAGCCCCCGTGGGGGGGCGAGTAGGGAGCAGTTCTTC. Protein: CASSPRGGASREQFF.

This clonotype was seen ten or more times. This chain uses TRBV5-5 with TRBJ1-3; D possibly corresponds to TRBD1 (6 bases). The V end was cut by 4 bases, the J end by 1 base, with 9 bases between. The length of the CDR3 is 14 residues. Germline-derived CDR1 and CDR2 are SGHKS and YYEKEE (reference sequence). The CDR3 sequence is CASSVGTSGNTIYF. CDR3 in DNA: TGTGCCAGCAGCGTCGGGACATCTGGAAACACCATATATTTT.

This clonotype was counted between two and nine times. V and J are TRBV4-2 and TRBJ2-1; D remains unclear. V lost 0 bases to trimming and J lost 10 bases, with 7 bases between them. Germline CDR1 and CDR2: LGHNA and YNFKEQ. CDR3 length: 12 residues. CDR3 loop: CASSQELGEQFF. The CDR3 region has the DNA TGTGCCAGCAGCCAAGAGCTTGGGGAGCAGTTCTTC.

This clonotype was observed at least ten times. The rearrangement uses TRBV5-6 and TRBJ2-4; a weak D match, TRBD2 (6 bases). The CDR3 is made up of 17 amino acids. Germline V gene lookup returns CDR1 SGHDT and CDR2 YYEEEE. Trimming took 4 bases from V and 1 from J, leaving 18 bases between them. This CDR3 reads CASSRLDWGDAKNIQYF. DNA for the CDR3: TGTGCCAGCAGCCGTTTGGATTGGGGGGACGCCAAAAACATTCAGTACTTC.

This clonotype was recorded many times. The chain is built from TRBV21-1 and TRBJ2-3; the listed D gene, TRBD1, was not tested against the DNA. TRBV21-1 is reported as a pseudogene. The CDR3 length is 16 residues. The DNA of the CDR3 is TGTGCCAGCGCCCGGGGATCGCGATCAGGGCCAGATACGCAGTATTTT. Translating gives CASARGSRSGPDTQYF.

This clonotype has a count of ten or more. V usage is TRBV30 and J usage is TRBJ2-3; unclear D gene. V lost 0 bases to trimming and J lost 4 bases, with 8 bases between them. The V gene's germline CDR1 is GTSNPN and CDR2 SVGIG (reference sequence). The CDR3 sequence is 13 residues long. In nucleotides, the CDR3 is TGTGCCTGGAGTGTAAATCCAGCAGATACGCAGTATTTT. It yields the protein CAWSVNPADTQYF.

Only a few counts were recorded for this clonotype. The CDR3 sequence is CSALRDGVSYEQYF. The CDR3 nucleotides read TGCAGTGCCCTCCGGGACGGAGTCTCCTACGAGCAGTACTTC. The chain employs TRBV20-1 and TRBJ2-7; D might be TRBD1 or TRBD2, each matching 5 bases. The CDR3 is 14 residues long. V dropped 6 bases and J dropped 0 bases, with 15 bases sitting between them. Looked up from germline, CDR1 is DFQATT and CDR2 is SNEGSKA (reference sequence).

The chain carries TRBV5-5 and TRBJ2-5, with 10 bases identical to TRBD1. This CDR3 is 15 amino acids long. J gave up 6 bases and V 3 bases, and 8 bases lay outside the gene matches. The V gene's germline CDR1 is SGHKS and CDR2 YYEKEE (reference sequence). For the CDR3, the DNA is TGTGCCAGCAGCTCCCTGACAGGGGGCATAAAGACCCAGTACTTC. Protein sequence: CASSSLTGGIKTQYF.

The V and J genes are TRBV27 and TRBJ2-3, with 9 bases fitting TRBD2. The V gene's germline CDR1 is MNHEY and CDR2 SMNVEV (reference sequence). V lost 8 bases to trimming and J lost 5 bases; unmatched junction nucleotides: 14. The CDR3 covers 16 residues. CDR3 region: CASGGVLAGDGDTQYF. In DNA, the CDR3 is TGTGCCAGCGGGGGGGTATTAGCGGGAGACGGAGATACGCAGTATTTT.

Concerning this clonotype: This may come from a read error, since a much larger clone is one base off. The J gene is TRBJ2-2, the V gene TRBV6-4; 10 positions match TRBD2. V lost 4 bases to trimming and J lost 9 bases; unmatched junction nucleotides: 8. The germline V gene encodes CDR1 MRHNA and CDR2 SNTAGT. The CDR3 is 15 residues long. The CDR3 here is CASSALAGASWELFF. The DNA of the CDR3 is TGTGCCAGCAGTGCCCTAGCGGGAGCTTCCTGGGAGCTGTTTTTT.

This clonotype was detected many times. The rearrangement links TRBV20-1 to TRBJ1-1; tentative D call: TRBD1 (5 bases). Looked up from germline, CDR1 is DFQATT and CDR2 is SNEGSKA (reference sequence). The V gene lost 0 bases and the J gene lost 1 base, with 12 bases spanning the gap. This CDR3 comprises 15 residues. Here the CDR3 reads CSARDSPGWNTEAFF. In nucleotides, the CDR3 is TGCAGTGCTAGAGATTCGCCAGGGTGGAACACTGAAGCTTTCTTT.

This clonotype was observed at least ten times. The chain links TRBV12-3 or TRBV12-4 to TRBJ1-1, with D possibly being TRBD1 (5 bases). CDR3 length equals 13 residues. Trimming removed 6 bases from V and 2 bases from J, with 10 bases in between. CDR3 nucleotide sequence: TGTGCCAGCAGCTCGACAGCTAACACTGAAGCTTTCTTT. The encoded protein is CASSSTANTEAFF.

This clonotype occurred a few times. As DNA, the CDR3 is TGTGCCAGCAGCTTCCGAGACAGGGCTACTGAAGCTTTCTTT. It translates to CASSFRDRATEAFF. The rearrangement links TRBV7-2 to TRBJ1-1; the match to TRBD1 covers 7 bases. In germline, CDR1 is SGHTA, CDR2 FQGNSA. The CDR3 spans 14 residues. The V gene end was trimmed by 3 bases and the J gene end by 5 bases; junction bases not matched to a gene: 6.

This clonotype was counted between two and nine times. The V gene is TRBV20-1, the J gene TRBJ2-7; D is ambiguous. Germline V gene sequence: CDR1 DFQATT, CDR2 SNEGSKA (reference sequence). V lost 6 bases to trimming and J lost 0 bases, with 9 bases between them. The CDR3 extends over 12 amino acids. CDR3 coding DNA: TGCAGTGCCCGGAAGAGCTCCTACGAGCAGTACTTC. Its protein product is CSARKSSYEQYF.

In this sample, this clonotype turned up many times. V is TRBV29-1 and J is TRBJ2-5; TRBD1 is a possible D gene (5 bases). Per germline, CDR1 SQVTM and CDR2 ANQGSEA. The CDR3 contains 13 residues. Trimming took off 1 base at V and 5 bases at J, with 11 bases between the two ends. The CDR3 sequence: CSVEVVRAETQYF. The CDR3 DNA sequence: TGCAGCGTTGAAGTAGTCAGGGCGGAGACCCAGTACTTC.

This clonotype was seen repeatedly, ten times or more. V usage is TRBV7-8 and J usage is TRBJ2-1; TRBD2 might be the D (6 bases). Trimming stripped 7 bases from V and 4 bases from J, with 17 bases between. This CDR3 is 15 amino acids long. From germline, CDR1 is SGHVS and CDR2 FQNEAQ. CDR3 nucleotides: TGTGCCAGCACCACCGTCGGGGGAATATACAATGAGCAGTTCTTC. Translation gives CASTTVGGIYNEQFF.

This clonotype came up a few times. The V gene is TRBV25-1, the J gene TRBJ1-5; D may be TRBD1 (5 bases). CDR3 length: 14 residues. From germline, CDR1 is MGHDK and CDR2 SYGVNS. V shed 6 bases and J shed 4 bases, with 13 bases lying between them. The CDR3 reads CASSVAGQNQPQHF. DNA of the CDR3: TGTGCCAGCAGCGTCGCGGGGCAGAATCAGCCCCAGCATTTT.

Ten or more counts support this clonotype. The rearrangement links TRBV5-1 to TRBJ2-1; D possibly corresponds to TRBD1 (5 bases). This CDR3 region has 13 residues. Germline V gene sequence: CDR1 SGHRS, CDR2 YFSETQ. Trimming pared 4 bases from V and 11 bases from J, leaving 16 bases between. CDR3 residues: CASSPDTQRKQFF. CDR3 bases: TGCGCCAGCAGCCCGGACACACAGCGTAAGCAGTTCTTC.